Following are 9 T cell receptor beta chains from one sample sequenced in a study of blood T cells in healthy people across ages. Through a sample-barcoded 5' primer and a J-beta primer mix, a second PCR was run for roughly 6 to 11 cycles. Via MiXCR, TCRdb re-called the 5' RACE reads, giving one row per CDR3 protein. Among about 1,800,000 distinct CDR3 sequences listed, 28% were seen once. The sequenced sample was blood. The receptors shown here come from a young woman in good health.

CDR3 loop: CAWNARSGYTF. For the CDR3, the DNA is TGTGCCTGGAACGCCAGGTCTGGCTACACCTTC. The chain uses TRBV30 and TRBJ1-2; no clear D gene. Germline V gene lookup returns CDR1 GTSNPN and CDR2 SVGIG (reference sequence). Trimming pared 4 bases from V and 7 bases from J, leaving 10 bases between. This CDR3 comprises 11 residues.

In its sample, this clonotype was seen a few times. This may come from a read error, since a much larger clone is one base off. V gene TRBV10-3 combines with J gene TRBJ2-7, with D possibly TRBD1 on 6 matching bases. V gave up 3 bases and J gave up 5 bases, with 14 bases separating them. The CDR3 has 14 amino acids. Germline V gives CDR1 ENHRY, CDR2 SYGVKD. The CDR3 DNA reads as TGTGCCATCAGTGACAGGGGTGGAGGCGACGAGCAGTACTTC. The encoded protein is CAISDRGGGDEQYF.

This clonotype was observed a few times. The J gene is TRBJ2-6, the V gene TRBV19; no clear D. Trimming took 4 bases from V and 0 from J, leaving 7 bases between them. The CDR3 contains 15 residues. Germline assignment: CDR1 LNHDA and CDR2 SQIVND (reference sequence). CDR3 in amino acids: CASSTQNSGANVLTF. CDR3 nucleotide sequence: TGTGCCAGTAGTACACAAAACTCTGGGGCCAACGTCCTGACTTTC.

This clonotype was detected many times. Here the CDR3 reads CSARDRGKNIQYF. Written as DNA, the CDR3 is TGCAGTGCTAGAGACAGGGGGAAAAACATTCAGTACTTC. This chain uses TRBV20-1 with TRBJ2-4; 7 bases align to TRBD1. J lost 4 bases, V lost 0 bases, and 0 bases had no gene match. CDR3 length: 13 amino acids. The germline gives CDR1 DFQATT, CDR2 SNEGSKA (reference sequence).

This clonotype occurred a few times. V gene TRBV7-2 combines with J gene TRBJ2-1; D perhaps matches TRBD2 (6 bases). Germline CDR1 is SGHTA and CDR2 is FQGNSA. The CDR3 has 16 residues. Trimming removed 6 bases from V and 7 bases from J, with 22 bases in between. The CDR3 loop is CASSPAPPSGGNEQFF. In nucleotides, the CDR3 is TGTGCCAGCAGTCCCGCCCCGCCAAGCGGAGGGAATGAGCAGTTCTTC.

This sequence joins TRBV10-3 and TRBJ2-2, with D uncertain. Germline CDR1 and CDR2: ENHRY and SYGVKD. This CDR3 has 15 amino acids. The V and J ends lost 7 bases and 4 bases respectively, with 16 bases between them. The CDR3 sequence: CAITKGSPFTGELFF. Written as DNA, the CDR3 is TGTGCCATCACCAAAGGAAGCCCTTTCACCGGGGAGCTGTTTTTT.

The rearrangement uses TRBV4-3 and TRBJ2-1; D remains unclear. This CDR3 comprises 14 residues. From germline, CDR1 is LGHNA and CDR2 YSLEER. V dropped 4 bases and J dropped 7 bases, with 14 bases sitting between them. CDR3 in DNA: TGCGCCAGCAGCCGGGGATGGGAAAATAATGAGCAGTTCTTC. Residues: CASSRGWENNEQFF.

The CDR3 DNA reads as TGTGCCAGCAGTGGGGGACTAGCGGTACAAGAGACCCAGTACTTC. It encodes CASSGGLAVQETQYF. The chain joins TRBV2 to TRBJ2-4, with TRBD2 identical over 11 bases. The tail of the sequence fits TRBJ2-5 better, so the J call may be wrong. This CDR3 spans 15 amino acids. Germline CDR1 is SNHLY and CDR2 is FYNNEI.

This clonotype was seen a handful of times. The V and J genes are TRBV20-1 and TRBJ2-7, with D uncertain. CDR3 size: 11 residues. The V end lost 0 bases, the J end lost 7 bases, and 7 bases lay between the germline ends. Germline V gives CDR1 DFQATT, CDR2 SNEGSKA (reference sequence). CDR3 protein: CSARDFREQYF. In DNA form, the CDR3 reads TGCAGTGCTAGAGATTTCCGGGAGCAGTACTTC.